Presented here are 20 T cell receptor beta chains from one specimen sequenced in a study of beta chain features in type 1 diabetes. Investigators reverse transcribed all isolated RNA, so they sequenced expressed TCRB transcripts. Method: immunoSEQ multiplex PCR; TCRdb's copy keeps in-frame clones and lacks some. The sample contains 350,000 to 450,000 clones, roughly 16% of which appear only once. The sequenced material came from naive CD4+ T cells from blood. These receptors all come from a woman younger than 30 in good health.

The chain employs TRBV6-5 and TRBJ1-2; D gene unclear. V was pared by 0 bases and J by 7 bases, with 9 bases between. The V gene's germline CDR1 is MNHEY and CDR2 SVGAGI. There are 13 residues in the CDR3. The CDR3 sequence is CASSYSGDRGYTF. The CDR3 nucleotides are TGTGCCAGCAGTTACTCCGGAGACCGTGGCTACACCTTC.

This clone was detected only a few times. V gene TRBV18 combines with J gene TRBJ2-7; D unresolved. V lost 0 bases and J 5 bases, leaving 14 bases between the germline ends. Germline CDR1 KGHSH, CDR2 LQKENI. The CDR3 covers 15 residues. The CDR3 loop reads CASSPPSTAEHEQYF. The CDR3 nucleotides are TGTGCCAGCTCACCACCGTCTACTGCGGAGCACGAGCAGTACTTC.

The gene calls are TRBV7-2 and TRBJ2-7; D gene ambiguous. The germline gives CDR1 SGHTA, CDR2 FQGNSA. The CDR3 is made up of 15 amino acids. Trimming took 5 bases from V and 3 from J, leaving 17 bases between them. The CDR3 coding sequence is TGTGCCAGCAGCCCGCCATCCCGAAGCGTCTACGAGCAGTACTTC. It encodes CASSPPSRSVYEQYF. Full variable domain (outside the CDR3, taken from reference TRBV7-2 and TRBJ2-7): GAGVSQSPSNKVTEKGKDVELRCDPISGHTALYWYRQSLGQGLEFLIYFQGNSAPDKSGLPSDRFSAERTGGSVSTLTIQRTQQEDSAVYLCASSPPSRSVYEQYFGPGTRLTVT.

This chain uses TRBV7-3 with TRBJ2-4; 11 bases fit TRBD2. CDR1 is SGHTA and CDR2 is FQGTGA in the germline V gene. The CDR3 length is 19 residues. The junction had 7 bases not matched to a gene; V was cut back by 0 bases and J by 0 bases. This CDR3 is CASSLTAGTSGLAKNIQYF. The CDR3 DNA reads TGTGCCAGCAGCTTAACAGCCGGGACTAGCGGACTAGCCAAAAACATTCAGTACTTC. The whole variable domain, filled in from reference TRBV7-3 and TRBJ2-4, reads GAGVSQTPSNKVTEKGKYVELRCDPISGHTALYWYRQSLGQGPEFLIYFQGTGAADDSGLPNDRFFAVRPEGSVSTLKIQRTERGDSAVYLCASSLTAGTSGLAKNIQYFGAGTRLSVL.

The V call is TRBV6-5, the J call TRBJ1-2; D unclear. Trimming stripped 6 bases from V and 2 bases from J, with 10 bases between. The CDR3 is 13 amino acids. The germline gives CDR1 MNHEY, CDR2 SVGAGI. The CDR3 sequence: CASSGPGNYGYTF. Written as DNA, the CDR3 is TGTGCCAGCAGCGGCCCGGGGAACTATGGCTACACCTTC.

Concerning this clone itself: Other DNA variants within this sample encode the same CDR3. This rearrangement joins TRBV5-1 to TRBJ2-1; 9 bases fit TRBD2. Germline CDR1 reads SGHRS; CDR2 reads YFSETQ. V dropped 3 bases and J dropped 4; count of bases not matched to a gene: 5. The CDR3 spans 15 residues. The CDR3 DNA reads TGCGCCAGCAGCTCTGGGACTAGCCGGTACAATGAGCAGTTCTTC. It is translated as CASSSGTSRYNEQFF.

This clone turned up a few times. V is TRBV19 and J is TRBJ1-5; 8 bases match TRBD1. V shed 5 bases and J 7 bases; nucleotides not matched to a gene: 7. This CDR3 region has 14 residues. In germline, CDR1 is LNHDA, CDR2 SQIVND (reference sequence). This CDR3 is CASSVQGASQPQHF. Written as DNA, the CDR3 is TGTGCCAGTAGTGTCCAGGGGGCGAGCCAGCCCCAGCATTTT.

This clone came up a few times. The V call is TRBV5-6, the J call TRBJ2-4; TRBD1 matches 9 bases. This CDR3 is 14 amino acids long. Germline values: CDR1 SGHDT, CDR2 YYEEEE. Unmatched junction bases numbered 3, after V lost 0 bases and J lost 8 bases. The CDR3 sequence is CASSLVGQGDIQYF. The CDR3, as DNA: TGTGCCAGCAGCTTGGTGGGACAGGGTGACATTCAGTACTTC.

This clone has a handful of counts. J is TRBJ1-4 and V is TRBV29-1; 8 nucleotides align to TRBD1. V was pared by 6 bases and J by 10 bases, with 7 bases of the junction left unmatched. The CDR3 extends over 12 amino acids. The germline V gene has CDR1 SQVTM and CDR2 ANQGSEA. As DNA, the CDR3 is TGCAGCGTAGCGGACAGGGTCGGAAAACTGTTTTTT. Protein: CSVADRVGKLFF.

The sample holds a few counts of this clone. The chain couples TRBV5-4 to TRBJ1-2; 9 bases match TRBD1. This CDR3 spans 14 amino acids. Germline CDR1 reads SGHNT; CDR2 reads YYREEE (reference sequence). The V segment lost 5 bases and the J segment 3 bases; nucleotides outside the gene matches: 5. CDR3 region: CASSTTGGDYGYTF. The CDR3 nucleotides are TGTGCCAGCAGTACTACAGGGGGCGACTATGGCTACACCTTC.

The J gene is TRBJ1-4, the V gene TRBV29-1; possibly TRBD1 for D (5 bases). The CDR3 has 14 amino acids. V shed 7 bases and J shed 1 base, with 13 bases lying between them. The germline gives CDR1 SQVTM, CDR2 ANQGSEA. CDR3 DNA: TGCAGCGCCAGGGCGGGGATAACTAATGAAAAACTGTTTTTT. Translating gives CSARAGITNEKLFF. Together with reference TRBV29-1 and TRBJ1-4, the CDR3 gives the full variable domain: SAVISQKPSRDICQRGTSLTIQCQVDSQVTMMFWYRQQPGQSLTLIATANQGSEATYESGFVIDKFPISRPNLTFSTLTVSNMSPEDSSIYLCSARAGITNEKLFFGSGTQLSVL.

This clone has just a few counts. V gene TRBV4-2 combines with J gene TRBJ2-3; D unresolved. Germline assignment: CDR1 LGHNA and CDR2 YNFKEQ. The CDR3 extends over 15 amino acids. V was pared by 0 bases and J by 0 bases, with 7 bases between. CDR3 nucleotides: TGTGCCAGCAGCCAAGAATTGAGGAGCACAGATACGCAGTATTTT. It specifies CASSQELRSTDTQYF.

A few counts support this clone. V and J are TRBV27 and TRBJ2-1; maybe TRBD2 (6 bases). Deletions cut 0 bases from V and 7 bases from J, with 10 bases between. The germline CDR1 and CDR2 sequences are MNHEY and SMNVEV (reference sequence). This CDR3 has 14 residues. CDR3 sequence reads: CASSLSFSGNEQFF. In nucleotides, the CDR3 is TGTGCCAGCAGTTTATCCTTTAGCGGAAATGAGCAGTTCTTC.

The genes are TRBV7-6 and TRBJ2-1; 8 bases are shared with TRBD1. The junction had 11 bases not matched to a gene; V was cut back by 5 bases and J by 8 bases. The CDR3 extends over 15 amino acids. The V gene's germline CDR1 is SGHVS and CDR2 FNYEAQ. The CDR3 coding sequence is TGTGCCAGCAGCCCGAGGACAGGGTATGGGTATGAGCAGTTCTTC. Amino acid sequence: CASSPRTGYGYEQFF.

This clone was observed a few times. The chain has TRBV25-1 and TRBJ1-4, with 9 bases lining up with TRBD1. The CDR3 is 17 amino acids. CDR1 and CDR2 from the germline V gene are MGHDK and SYGVNS. Unmatched junction bases numbered 14, after V lost 4 bases and J lost 8 bases. CDR3 sequence: CASSGGQGLSGWEKLFF. The DNA for the CDR3 is TGTGCCAGCAGTGGCGGACAGGGGCTATCTGGGTGGGAAAAACTGTTTTTT.

This chain links TRBV12-2 with TRBJ2-5; no check of the table's D call, TRBD2, against the DNA was made. TRBV12-2 is termed a pseudogene. The CDR3 is 12 residues long. In DNA, the CDR3 is TGTGCAAGTCGCTCCCACTACGAGACCCAGTACTTC. This sequence encodes CASRSHYETQYF.

The chain recombines TRBV5-1 with TRBJ2-6; perhaps TRBD1 as D (5 bases). Germline lookup yields CDR1 SGHRS and CDR2 YFSETQ. The CDR3 is 16 amino acids. Trimming shortened V by 2 bases and J by 1 base, and 10 bases separated the two germline ends. Here the CDR3 DNA reads TGCGCCAGCAGCTTAACAGGCTCTTCTGGGGCCAACGTCCTGACTTTC. It encodes CASSLTGSSGANVLTF. The full variable domain, its missing parts supplied by reference TRBV5-1 and TRBJ2-6, is KAGVTQTPRYLIKTRGQQVTLSCSPISGHRSVSWYQQTPGQGLQFLFEYFSETQRNKGNFPGRFSGRQFSNSRSEMNVSTLELGDSALYLCASSLTGSSGANVLTFGAGSRLTVL.

The J gene is TRBJ2-6, the V gene TRBV4-2; the D is unclear. V was pared by 4 bases and J by 0 bases, with 10 bases between. This CDR3 is 16 amino acids long. Germline CDR1 and CDR2: LGHNA and YNFKEQ. The CDR3 coding sequence is TGTGCCAGCAGCCCAGACCCGGGCTCTGGGGCCAACGTCCTGACTTTC. This translates into CASSPDPGSGANVLTF.

The V call is TRBV4-3, the J call TRBJ1-2; a possible D gene is TRBD1 (6 bases). CDR3 size: 15 residues. The V gene lost 1 base and the J gene lost 8 bases, with 17 bases spanning the gap. Looked up from germline, CDR1 is LGHNA and CDR2 is YSLEER. CDR3 amino acids: CASSQGTGHFVGYTF. As DNA, the CDR3 is TGCGCCAGCAGCCAAGGGACGGGACATTTTGTGGGCTACACCTTC.

This clone was counted only a few times. This sequence joins TRBV7-2 and TRBJ1-5, with 8 positions matching TRBD1. The CDR3 has 14 amino acids. V trimming: 3 bases; J trimming: 7 bases; junction bases outside the gene matches: 5. CDR1 is SGHTA, CDR2 FQGNSA, per germline. CDR3 DNA sequence: TGTGCCAGCAGCTTGACAGGGGCGCGCCAGCCCCAGCATTTT. It specifies CASSLTGARQPQHF.